Each of the 2 T cell receptor beta chains below was sequenced from the same sample in a study of blood T cell repertoires in COVID-19. TCRdb's table, derived via immunoSEQ multiplex PCR, lists solely in-frame clones and lacks some. The data contain under 300,000 clones, roughly 93% of them singletons. Sequenced: PBMCs or T cells enriched from blood (not recorded which). These receptors all come from a woman aged 40 to 50 with acute COVID-19.

The chain links TRBV7-8 to TRBJ1-5; D not certain. Trimming stripped 5 bases from V and 3 bases from J, with 5 bases between. The germline gives CDR1 SGHVS, CDR2 FQNEAQ. The length of the CDR3 is 12 residues. CDR3 nucleotide sequence: TGTGCCAGCAGCCCTTCCAATCAGCCCCAGCATTTT. This encodes CASSPSNQPQHF.

This clone was seen a single time. V usage is TRBV3-1 (or the pseudogene TRBV3-2) and J usage is TRBJ2-1, with no clear D. Germline-derived CDR1 and CDR2 are LGHDT and YNNKEL (reference sequence). V dropped 7 bases and J dropped 9 bases, with 16 bases sitting between them. There are 13 residues in the CDR3. The CDR3 is CASKLEPAGEQFF. For the CDR3, the DNA is TGTGCCAGCAAGTTGGAGCCAGCCGGTGAGCAGTTCTTC.